This TCR delta chain is drawn from a study of Vδ1+ human thymocytes. Findings and caveats of the study: Highly polyclonal TRG and TRD repertoires with Gaussian CDR3 length distributions appeared in thymus. The authors advised highly purified populations and single-cell validation. Despite high sort purity, about a fifth of thymic T cell receptor delta sequences were Vdelta2.

Alphabeta T cells were depleted, then CD3+ Vdelta1+ Vdelta2- thymocytes were FACS-sorted. Sorted Vdelta1+ thymocytes were about 96% to 99.6% pure. With V trimmed by 0 bases and J by 5 bases, 14 bases remained unmatched. This CDR3 has 19 residues. Germline CDR1 TSWWSYY, CDR2 QGS. Extracted RNA was reverse transcribed into cDNA. CDR3 amplicons came from multiplex PCR with pooled V-gene forward and constant-region reverse primers. TCRdb used CATT to re-call clones from the multiplex PCR reads. This sample has about 58,000 delta-chain clones, with about 15% found just once. This clone has a handful of counts. Its target is unknown.

The genes are TRDV1 and TRDJ1; 11 nucleotides match TRDD3. The sequenced sample was Vdelta1+ gamma-delta thymocytes from the thymus. Stated subset: FACS-sorted CD3+ TCRalphabeta- TCRVdelta1+ TCRVdelta2- thymocytes. This sequence was found in a girl less than two years old who had congenital heart surgery. The CDR3 sequence is CALGELILRMGDTRDKLIF. In DNA form, the CDR3 reads TGTGCTCTTGGGGAACTCATCCTACGGATGGGGGATACGCGGGATAAACTCATCTTT.